This T cell receptor beta chain was recovered during a study of blood T cell repertoires in COVID-19. Study information: Samples came from the United States, Italy and Spain, spanning acute and convalescent COVID-19. From T cells, B-cell-depleted T cells, or PBMCs came the material, which was cDNA or gDNA.

Germline lookup yields CDR1 SSHAT and CDR2 FNYEAQ (reference sequence). The CDR3 covers 15 residues. Worth noting for this clone: A junction boundary mismatches the germline segment, possibly from a read error.

Generated by immunoSEQ multiplex PCR, the TCRdb table keeps only in-frame clones and is missing some. The repertoire includes roughly 250,000 clones, roughly 80% of them detected once, and about 5.3% sits in the top ten. This chain connects TRBV7-7 to TRBJ2-2; TRBD2 matches at 7 bases. Material: peripheral blood. The clonotype was recovered from a woman over 75 with active or convalescent COVID-19. The DNA of the CDR3 is TGTGCTAGCAGCTTAGCCAAAGCGGGATCCGGGGAGCTGTTTTTT. The encoded protein is CASSLAKAGSGELFF.